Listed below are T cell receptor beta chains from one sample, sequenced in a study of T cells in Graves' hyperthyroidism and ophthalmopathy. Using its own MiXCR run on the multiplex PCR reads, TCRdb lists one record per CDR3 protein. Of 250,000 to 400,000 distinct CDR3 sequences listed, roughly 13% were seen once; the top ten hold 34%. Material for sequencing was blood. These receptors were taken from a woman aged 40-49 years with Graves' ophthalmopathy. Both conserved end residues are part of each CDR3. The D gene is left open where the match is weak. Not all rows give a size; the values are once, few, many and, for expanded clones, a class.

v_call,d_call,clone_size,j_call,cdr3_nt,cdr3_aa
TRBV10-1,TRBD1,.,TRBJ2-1,TGCGCCAGCAGTATGACAGGGCCCTACAATGAGCAGTTCTTC,CASSMTGPYNEQFF
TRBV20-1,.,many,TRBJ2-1,TGCAGTGCTAGTCGGAGAGATGAGCAGTTCTTC,CSASRRDEQFF
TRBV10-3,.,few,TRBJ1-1,TGTGCCATCAGTGAGGGGAGGAGCACTGAAGCTTTCTTT,CAISEGRSTEAFF
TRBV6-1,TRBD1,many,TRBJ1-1,TGTGCCAGCACCGAACAGGGGGCTATGAACACTGAAGCTTTCTTT,CASTEQGAMNTEAFF
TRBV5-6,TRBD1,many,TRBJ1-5,TGTGCCAGCAGCTCTAGGGGGCGAGAGGGCAATCAGCCCCAGCATTTT,CASSSRGREGNQPQHF
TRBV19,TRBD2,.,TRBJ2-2,TGTGCCAGTATCCGGCGGGAGGGCTGGGACACCGGGGAGCTGTTTTTT,CASIRREGWDTGELFF
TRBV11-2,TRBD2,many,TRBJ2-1,TGTGCCAGCAGCTTCGGGACTAGCGGGAGGGATGAGCAGTTCTTC,CASSFGTSGRDEQFF
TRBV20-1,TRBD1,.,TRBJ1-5,TGCAGTGTCAGACAGGGGGCGGGTCAGCCCCAGCATTTT,CSVRQGAGQPQHF
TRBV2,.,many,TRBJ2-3,TGTGCCAGCAGTGGTCGGGGCTCGACCACAGATACGCAGTATTTT,CASSGRGSTTDTQYF
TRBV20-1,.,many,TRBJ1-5,TGCAGTGCTAGAAGAATTAATCAGCCCCAGCATTTT,CSARRINQPQHF
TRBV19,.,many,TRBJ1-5,TGTGCCAGTAGTATACTCCTAAATAGCAATCAGCCCCAGCATTTT,CASSILLNSNQPQHF
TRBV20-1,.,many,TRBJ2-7,TGCAGTGCTAGAGTACTACTAGGGACCTACGAGCAGTACTTC,CSARVLLGTYEQYF
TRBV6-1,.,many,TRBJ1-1,TGTGCCATCCACCGGGACACTGAAGCTTTCTTT,CAIHRDTEAFF
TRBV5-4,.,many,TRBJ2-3,TGTGCCAGCAGCTTGGGGCCTGGGAGCGGCACCACAGATACGCAGTATTTT,CASSLGPGSGTTDTQYF
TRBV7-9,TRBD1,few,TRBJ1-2,TGTGCCAGCAGTAATACAGGGGTTCGTGGCTACACCTTC,CASSNTGVRGYTF
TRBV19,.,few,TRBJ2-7,TGTGCCAGTAGTTTTAGGGGAACCGGCGAGCAGTACTTC,CASSFRGTGEQYF
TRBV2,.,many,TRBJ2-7,TGTGCCACCACCCTCCGGGCCTTTGCCTACGAGCAGTACTTC,CATTLRAFAYEQYF
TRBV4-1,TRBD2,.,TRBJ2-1,TGCGCCAGCAGCCACCGTAAACCGGGACTAGCGGGGACCTACAATGAGCAGTTCTTC,CASSHRKPGLAGTYNEQFF
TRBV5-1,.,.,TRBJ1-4,TGCGCCTCCGGTGCGGGGGGCGCGACTAATGAAAAACTGTTTTTT,CASGAGGATNEKLFF
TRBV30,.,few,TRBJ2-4,TGTGCCTGGAGTTTGGGGGCCAAAAACATTCAGTACTTC,CAWSLGAKNIQYF
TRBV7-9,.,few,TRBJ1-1,TGTGCCAGCAGCCCCTGGACCGCGGAGACTGAAGCTTTCTTT,CASSPWTAETEAFF
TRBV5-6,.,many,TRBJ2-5,TGTGCCAGCAGCGAGGGGGGCCGATGGGAGACCCAGTACTTC,CASSEGGRWETQYF
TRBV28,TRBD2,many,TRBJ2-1,TGTGCCAGCAGTTTCCCAACCCGACGGACTAGCGGGGGGTACAATGAGCAGTTCTTC,CASSFPTRRTSGGYNEQFF
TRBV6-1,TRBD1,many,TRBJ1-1,TGTGCCAGCAGAGACAGGGCAAACACTGAAGCTTTCTTT,CASRDRANTEAFF
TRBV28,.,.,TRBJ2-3,TGTGCCAGCTCCTCCTTCGCAGATACGCAGTATTTT,CASSSFADTQYF
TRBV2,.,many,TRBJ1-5,TGTGCCAGCAGCTCAAGCTTGGTGCCCCAGCATTTT,CASSSSLVPQHF
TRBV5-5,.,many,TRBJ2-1,TGTGCCAGCAGCTTGGCGGGGGTCTCCTACAATGAGCAGTTCTTC,CASSLAGVSYNEQFF
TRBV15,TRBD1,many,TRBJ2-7,TGTGCCACCAGCAGAGAGGACAGGAGCTCCTACGAGCAGTACTTC,CATSREDRSSYEQYF
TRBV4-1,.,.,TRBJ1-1,TGCGCCAGCAGCCACTATACAGGGGAAGCTTTCTTT,CASSHYTGEAFF
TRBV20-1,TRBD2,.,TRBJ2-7,TGCAGTGGCGCGGGAGGCTTCCGGTACGAGCAGTACTTC,CSGAGGFRYEQYF
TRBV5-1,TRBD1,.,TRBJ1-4,TGCGCCAGCAGCGCAGGACAGGACGGCCCGGAAAAACTGTTTTTT,CASSAGQDGPEKLFF
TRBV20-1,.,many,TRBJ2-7,TGCAGTGCTAGAACCGGACGGAAACACGAGCAGTACTTC,CSARTGRKHEQYF
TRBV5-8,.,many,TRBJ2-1,TGTGCCAGCAGCTTGGCAGGGCCCTCGACCTACAATGAGCAGTTCTTC,CASSLAGPSTYNEQFF
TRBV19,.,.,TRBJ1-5,TGTGCCAGTATCCAGGTAGGAAACAATCAGCCCCAGCATTTT,CASIQVGNNQPQHF